A selection of T cell receptor beta chains follows, all from one sample in a study of shared clonotypes between healthy human individuals. Measured with immunoSEQ multiplex PCR; TCRdb has only the in-frame clones, and not every one. In the table there are over a million clones, approximately 80% of which are singletons. Specimen: memory CD4+ T cells from PBMCs. These TCRs come from a young man in good health. Some clones in this sample may be carry-over from other donors' samples. The CDR3 runs from the conserved cysteine through the conserved F or W. Each record gives: J gene, clone size, V gene, D gene, CDR3 DNA, CDR3 protein. The D gene is left open where the match is weak. Rows give clone size only sometimes, using once, few, many, or a class for an expanded clone.

J: TRBJ2-7; size: -; V: TRBV7-2; D: -; DNA: TGTGCCAGCAGCTTATCCCTGGGGAGGGGGTTGACCTACGAGCAGTACTTC; CDR3: CASSLSLGRGLTYEQYF
J: TRBJ2-7; size: -; V: TRBV2; D: -; DNA: TGTGCCAGCAGTGACAGGGAGGACGAGCAGTACTTC; CDR3: CASSDREDEQYF
J: TRBJ2-5; size: -; V: TRBV29-1; D: TRBD2; DNA: TGCAGCGTTGATTATGGGGCTAGCGGAGGGGAGACCCAGTACTTC; CDR3: CSVDYGASGGETQYF
J: TRBJ1-1; size: -; V: TRBV7-2; D: -; DNA: TGTGCCAGCAGCCCGAGGGGACACTACGAGGACACTGAAGCTTTCTTT; CDR3: CASSPRGHYEDTEAFF
J: TRBJ1-1; size: few; V: TRBV19; D: -; DNA: TGTGCCAGTAGCGCTCCCGGGACACCCAACACTGAAGCTTTCTTT; CDR3: CASSAPGTPNTEAFF
J: TRBJ2-1; size: once; V: TRBV5-1; D: -; DNA: TGCGCCAGCAGCTTGGGAGGGACGGTAAACAATGAGCAGTTCTTC; CDR3: CASSLGGTVNNEQFF
J: TRBJ1-5; size: -; V: TRBV28; D: -; DNA: TGTGCCAGCAGCTTAGGACACCCCAGCAATCAGCCCCAGCATTTT; CDR3: CASSLGHPSNQPQHF
J: TRBJ1-3; size: -; V: TRBV29-1; D: -; DNA: TGCAGCGTTCAGGAGCACTCTGGAAACACCATATATTTT; CDR3: CSVQEHSGNTIYF
J: TRBJ1-1; size: -; V: TRBV2; D: -; DNA: TGTGCCAGCAGTTCCACAGGTTGGTTCACTGAAGCTTTCTTT; CDR3: CASSSTGWFTEAFF
J: TRBJ1-1; size: -; V: TRBV5-4; D: -; DNA: TGTGCCAGCAGACGGGAAAGTGAAGCTTTCTTT; CDR3: CASRRESEAFF
J: TRBJ1-2; size: -; V: TRBV5-6; D: -; DNA: TGTGCCAGCAGCTTGGAAGGGGCGCATGGCTACACCTTC; CDR3: CASSLEGAHGYTF
J: TRBJ2-3; size: -; V: TRBV5-1; D: TRBD1; DNA: TGCGCCAGCAGCTTGTCGGGACAGGGGGCTTCAGATACGCAGTATTTT; CDR3: CASSLSGQGASDTQYF
J: TRBJ1-5; size: -; V: TRBV6-1; D: -; DNA: TGTGCCAGCAGTGAAGAAGGGTATAGCAATCAGCCCCAGCATTTT; CDR3: CASSEEGYSNQPQHF
J: TRBJ2-2; size: -; V: TRBV28; D: TRBD1; DNA: TGTGCCAGCAGTCCGGGGACAGGGACCAACACCGGGGAGCTGTTTTTT; CDR3: CASSPGTGTNTGELFF
J: TRBJ2-1; size: -; V: TRBV2; D: -; DNA: TGTGCCAGCACATCCCAGGAGGCCTACAATGAGCAGTTCTTC; CDR3: CASTSQEAYNEQFF
J: TRBJ2-7; size: -; V: TRBV19; D: TRBD2; DNA: TGTGCCAGTTCCGGGACTAGCGGTCACAGGGGGTCCTACGAGCAGTACTTC; CDR3: CASSGTSGHRGSYEQYF
J: TRBJ2-2; size: -; V: TRBV6-1; D: TRBD1; DNA: TGTGCCAGCTCGTCAGGGGGTACCGGGGAGCTGTTTTTT; CDR3: CASSSGGTGELFF
J: TRBJ2-7; size: -; V: TRBV5-1; D: -; DNA: TGCGCCAGCAGCTTGGATGACGGAGGTTCTTACGAGCAGTACTTC; CDR3: CASSLDDGGSYEQYF
J: TRBJ1-2; size: -; V: TRBV11-2; D: TRBD1; DNA: TGTGCCAGCAGGCCCATCACAGGGGAAACGGGCTATGGCTACACCTTC; CDR3: CASRPITGETGYGYTF
J: TRBJ2-7; size: -; V: TRBV21-1; D: -; DNA: TGTGCCAGCAGCAAAGGTTTTAGGATAGGATGTTCGTTC; CDR3: CASSKGFRIGCSF
J: TRBJ2-7; size: -; V: TRBV27; D: -; DNA: TGTGCCAGCAGTGCGGCAGGGGGAGGGAAAGAGCAGTACTTC; CDR3: CASSAAGGGKEQYF
J: TRBJ1-1; size: -; V: TRBV6-6; D: TRBD1; DNA: TGTGCCAGCCTACCCCGGGACAGGGACACTGAAGCTTTCTTT; CDR3: CASLPRDRDTEAFF
J: TRBJ2-1; size: -; V: TRBV18; D: TRBD2; DNA: TGTGCCAGCTCCCCGGTGCTAGCGGGAGTGGGGGATAATGAGCAGTTCTTC; CDR3: CASSPVLAGVGDNEQFF
J: TRBJ2-7; size: -; V: TRBV11-1; D: TRBD2; DNA: TGTGCCAGCAGCGGATCCCGACTAGCGAGCTCCTACGAGCAGTACTTC; CDR3: CASSGSRLASSYEQYF
J: TRBJ2-1; size: -; V: TRBV11-2; D: -; DNA: TGTGCCAGCAGCTTAGTCGGGGGAATGGGCAATGAGCAGTTCTTC; CDR3: CASSLVGGMGNEQFF
J: TRBJ1-2; size: -; V: TRBV5-1; D: -; DNA: TGCGCCAGCAGCTTAAGGGACGGAGACTATGGCTACACCTTC; CDR3: CASSLRDGDYGYTF
J: TRBJ2-7; size: -; V: TRBV5-1; D: -; DNA: TGCGCCAGCAGCTTGGCCCCGCGGGGCAGCTACGAGCAGTACTTC; CDR3: CASSLAPRGSYEQYF
J: TRBJ2-2; size: few; V: TRBV5-1; D: -; DNA: TGCGCCAGCAGCTTGGAAGGTCACACCGGGGAGCTGTTTTTT; CDR3: CASSLEGHTGELFF
J: TRBJ1-3; size: -; V: TRBV18; D: -; DNA: TGTGCCAGCTCATCTTTGGACTCTGGAAACACCATATATTTT; CDR3: CASSSLDSGNTIYF
J: TRBJ2-1; size: -; V: TRBV30; D: -; DNA: TGTGCCTGGAGTGACCAATTGGGGTACAATGAGCAGTTCTTC; CDR3: CAWSDQLGYNEQFF
J: TRBJ2-1; size: many; V: TRBV5-4; D: -; DNA: TGTGCCAGCAGCTCGAGGAGCTCCTACAATGAGCAGTTCTTC; CDR3: CASSSRSSYNEQFF
J: TRBJ1-2; size: -; V: TRBV6-5; D: -; DNA: TGTGCCAGCAGACGGGACGGTAACTATGGCTACACCTTC; CDR3: CASRRDGNYGYTF
J: TRBJ1-2; size: -; V: TRBV6-1; D: -; DNA: TGTGCCGCACAGGGCTATCAAGACTATGGCTACACCTTC; CDR3: CAAQGYQDYGYTF
J: TRBJ2-1; size: -; V: TRBV28; D: TRBD1; DNA: TGTGCCAGCAGTTTAATCGGGACAGTCCATGAGCAGTTCTTC; CDR3: CASSLIGTVHEQFF
J: TRBJ2-1; size: -; V: TRBV5-1; D: TRBD2; DNA: TGCGCCAGCAGCCCCCCTAGCGGGGGCTACAATGAGCAGTTCTTC; CDR3: CASSPPSGGYNEQFF
J: TRBJ2-1; size: -; V: TRBV28; D: TRBD2; DNA: TGTGCCAGCAGTTTACTCGGACTAGCGCGGGACAATGAGCAGTTCTTC; CDR3: CASSLLGLARDNEQFF
J: TRBJ1-3; size: once; V: TRBV6-5; D: TRBD1; DNA: TGTGCCAGCAGGACCCCAGGGGGATCTGGAAACACCATATATTTT; CDR3: CASRTPGGSGNTIYF
J: TRBJ2-5; size: -; V: TRBV29-1; D: -; DNA: TGCAGCGTTGTTGGTAAATTCCAAGAGACCCAGTACTTC; CDR3: CSVVGKFQETQYF
J: TRBJ2-3; size: -; V: TRBV4-3; D: -; DNA: TGCGCCAGCAGCCAAGATTGGGGCGGGGAGGGCACAGATACGCAGTATTTT; CDR3: CASSQDWGGEGTDTQYF
J: TRBJ1-5; size: -; V: TRBV30; D: -; DNA: TGTGCCTGGAGTAGGGCAGACAATCAGCCCCAGCATTTT; CDR3: CAWSRADNQPQHF
J: TRBJ2-3; size: -; V: TRBV5-1; D: TRBD2; DNA: TGCGCCAGCAGCGATCTTAGCGGGAGCACAGATACGCAGTATTTT; CDR3: CASSDLSGSTDTQYF
J: TRBJ2-1; size: -; V: TRBV2; D: -; DNA: TGTGCCAGCAAACTCGAGACAGGACACAATGAGCAGTTCTTC; CDR3: CASKLETGHNEQFF
J: TRBJ2-5; size: -; V: TRBV11-2; D: TRBD1; DNA: TGTGCCAGCAGCCCAGGGACAGGGGGGATAGGAGAGACCCAGTACTTC; CDR3: CASSPGTGGIGETQYF
J: TRBJ2-1; size: -; V: TRBV4-1; D: -; DNA: TGCGCCAGCAGCCAAGATTATCGAAGCAACGATGAGCAGTTCTTC; CDR3: CASSQDYRSNDEQFF
J: TRBJ2-3; size: -; V: TRBV5-1; D: TRBD2; DNA: TGCGCCAGCAGCGCAACTAGCGGTCCTACAGATACGCAGTATTTT; CDR3: CASSATSGPTDTQYF
J: TRBJ1-1; size: -; V: TRBV2; D: -; DNA: TGTGCCAGCACAGGTACGTCGAACACTGAAGCTTTCTTT; CDR3: CASTGTSNTEAFF
J: TRBJ1-4; size: -; V: TRBV9; D: TRBD1; DNA: TGTGCCAGCAGCGTAGACACAGGGGGTAGACTGTTTTTT; CDR3: CASSVDTGGRLFF
J: TRBJ1-5; size: -; V: TRBV7-2; D: TRBD1; DNA: TGTGCCAGCAGCCTCGCAGGGGGACCCAATCAGCCCCAGCATTTT; CDR3: CASSLAGGPNQPQHF
J: TRBJ2-5; size: -; V: TRBV20-1; D: -; DNA: TGCAGCGTGACTAGTATAGAGACCCAGTACTTC; CDR3: CSVTSIETQYF
J: TRBJ1-2; size: -; V: TRBV15; D: -; DNA: TGTGCCACCAGCAGAGGGGCAGAGCTCAGTTATGGCTACACCTTC; CDR3: CATSRGAELSYGYTF
J: TRBJ2-7; size: -; V: TRBV30; D: -; DNA: TGTGCCTGGAGTATGGGGCAGTGGGACGAGCAGTACTTC; CDR3: CAWSMGQWDEQYF
J: TRBJ2-3; size: -; V: TRBV11-3; D: -; DNA: TGTGCCAGCAGCTTCGCCGGGGGAAATACGCAGTATTTT; CDR3: CASSFAGGNTQYF
J: TRBJ2-5; size: few; V: TRBV6-6; D: TRBD2; DNA: TGTGCCAGCAGTTATCAGCGGGAGGAGACCCAGTACTTC; CDR3: CASSYQREETQYF
J: TRBJ1-3; size: few; V: TRBV28; D: TRBD1; DNA: TGTGCCAGCCGAACAGGGGGAGTTGGAAACACCATATATTTT; CDR3: CASRTGGVGNTIYF